The next 9 T cell receptor beta chains were all read from a single sample in a study of OX40 agonist ivuxolimab in advanced cancers. The library was generated by the immunoSEQ multiplex PCR assay. TCRdb re-hosts the immuneACCESS table, in-frame sequences only. Its copies lack some clones; in the studies checked, an unresolved V gene accounts for under half of them, and the cause for the rest is not known. The sample profile shows tens of thousands of clones; roughly 87% of them were found once. The top ten constitute 0.3% to 0.4% of the sample. The sequenced sample was CD4+ or CD8+ T cells sorted from blood, obtained in a trial of the OX40 agonist ivuxolimab. Receptors originate from an adult with an advanced solid tumor such as melanoma, head and neck, liver or kidney cancer.

The V call is TRBV30, the J call TRBJ1-6; TRBD1 might be the D (6 bases). CDR1 GTSNPN and CDR2 SVGIG come from the germline V gene (reference sequence). Trimming took 4 bases from V and 8 from J, leaving 12 bases between them. The CDR3 is made up of 13 amino acids. In DNA form, the CDR3 reads TGTGCCTGGAACAACAGGGTTGATTCACCCCTCCACTTT. The encoded protein is CAWNNRVDSPLHF.

This rearrangement joins TRBV10-3 to TRBJ2-2; 13 bases line up with TRBD2. V gave up 7 bases and J gave up 4 bases; unmatched junction bases: 6. The CDR3 consists of 16 residues. The germline V gene has CDR1 ENHRY and CDR2 SYGVKD. DNA of the CDR3: TGTGCCATCAACGGACTAGCGGGGGCCGGCACCGGGGAGCTGTTTTTT. Its translation is CAINGLAGAGTGELFF.

The chain links TRBV6-4 to TRBJ2-7; the match to TRBD2 covers 8 bases. This CDR3 comprises 17 residues. Germline lookup yields CDR1 MRHNA and CDR2 SNTAGT. V shed 2 bases and J 3 bases; nucleotides not matched to a gene: 12. The CDR3 region is CASSDGYGGTSGYEQYF. For the CDR3, the DNA is TGTGCCAGCAGTGACGGGTATGGAGGGACTAGTGGCTACGAGCAGTACTTC.

CDR3 DNA: TGTGCCAGCAGCCAAACCCGACAGGGCACCTACCAGTACTTC. Protein: CASSQTRQGTYQYF. The chain uses TRBV6-6 and TRBJ2-7, with TRBD1 matching over 7 bases. CDR1 MNHNY and CDR2 SVGAGI come from the germline V gene (reference sequence). The J segment lost 10 bases and the V segment lost 6 bases, leaving 15 bases of the junction unmatched. This CDR3 comprises 14 residues.

The J gene is TRBJ1-1, the V gene TRBV9; tentative D call: TRBD1 (5 bases). Looked up from germline, CDR1 is SGDLS and CDR2 is YYNGEE. The CDR3 runs 14 residues. The germline V and J ends were trimmed by 4 bases and 5 bases, with 15 bases remaining between them. For the CDR3, the DNA is TGTGCCAGCAGCCTGTTGGTGGGGGGGACTGAAGCTTTCTTT. Residues: CASSLLVGGTEAFF.

The V call is TRBV4-3, the J call TRBJ2-3, with D perhaps TRBD2 (6 bases). In germline, CDR1 is LGHNA, CDR2 YSLEER. CDR3 size: 16 residues. Trimming cost V 0 bases and J 4 bases, with 14 bases left between them. The CDR3 sequence: CASSQETGEGADTQYF. The CDR3 DNA reads as TGCGCCAGCAGCCAAGAAACGGGAGAAGGCGCAGATACGCAGTATTTT.

CDR3 loop: CASSFTGFDEKLFF. DNA for the CDR3: TGTGCCAGCAGTTTTACGGGGTTCGATGAAAAACTGTTTTTT. The J gene is TRBJ1-4, the V gene TRBV27, with D hard to call. Trimming cost V 3 bases and J 6 bases, with 11 bases left between them. CDR3 size: 14 residues. The germline V gene has CDR1 MNHEY and CDR2 SMNVEV (reference sequence).

This rearrangement joins TRBV7-9 to TRBJ1-4; perhaps TRBD1 as D (5 bases). Germline V gives CDR1 SEHNR, CDR2 FQNEAQ (reference sequence). Deletions cut 3 bases from V and 14 bases from J, with 13 bases between. The CDR3 totals 12 residues. The CDR3 loop reads CASSFRDAVLFF. In nucleotides, the CDR3 is TGTGCCAGCAGCTTTAGGGACGCTGTTCTGTTTTTT.

This chain connects TRBV27 to TRBJ2-3, with 10 bases aligning to TRBD2. The CDR3 totals 15 residues. Germline trimming cut 5 bases from V and 8 bases from J; bases unmatched to any gene: 10. From germline, CDR1 is MNHEY and CDR2 SMNVEV (reference sequence). The chain's CDR3 is CASSRGLAGESTQYF. The CDR3 nucleotides read TGTGCCAGCAGTCGGGGGCTAGCGGGAGAGTCTACGCAGTATTTT.